The clone carrying this TCR beta chain was seen just once. Its antigen is unidentified. These data belong to a study of vaccination effects on CD4 cells after COVID-19. Study-level background: Following the second dose by a median of 72 days, the post-vaccine samples were obtained.

Expansion with viral peptide pools was applied to antigen-specific CD4+ T cells by the ViraFEST assay prior to sequencing. The culture ran for 10 days before CD4+ T cells were isolated. Participants received two doses of either the BNT162b2 or mRNA-1273 vaccine. Researchers reported culturing approximately 1.8 million PBMC in each well, adding around 10 IU/ml IL-2 and around 9.1 ug/ml peptides. Study-level findings and limits: Convalescent patients were scarce, and early post-infection timepoints were absent.

Here immunoSEQ multiplex PCR was the method, and the copy in TCRdb shows in-frame clones only, minus some. The repertoire holds some 69,000 clones, about 67% seen once, with about 1.4% in the top ten. Germline V gives CDR1 LNHDA, CDR2 SQIVND (reference sequence). After removal of 6 bases from V and 4 bases from J, the junction contained 11 bases not matched to a gene. The CDR3 spans 16 residues. The TCR sequence derives from a human donor who received a COVID-19 vaccine. The rearrangement uses TRBV19 and TRBJ2-2, with 7 bases fitting TRBD1. Here the sequenced sample was CD4+ T cells from PBMCs cultured with HCoV-229E spike peptides, taken after COVID-19 vaccination. The CDR3, as DNA: TGTGCCAGTAGACCCACCGGGACAGCGGTCACCGGGGAGCTGTTTTTT. As protein: CASRPTGTAVTGELFF.